Given below is one T cell receptor beta chain in context. Sample time point: patch test 2, 6 weeks after DPC sensitization. Described treatment: therapeutic diphenylcyclopropenone sensitization with weekly scalp DPC. The data stem from a study of human T cells and chemical hapten exposure. Study information: An approximately 2 cm by approximately 2 cm inner upper arm patch received 2% DPC for sensitization.

TCRdb recomputed calls from the RACE reads with MiXCR, one row per CDR3 protein. The sample records some 81,000 distinct CDR3 sequences, 9.5% to 13% being singletons. The sequencing here drew on whole blood, taken in connection with sensitization to the hapten diphenylcyclopropenone (DPC). The sequence was collected from a man younger than 35 with alopecia areata. Some clones in this sample may be carry-over from other donors' samples.

CDR3 sequence: CASSLGGQGGRGYGYTF. CDR3 nucleotide sequence: TGTGCCAGCAGTCTCGGGGGACAGGGGGGTAGAGGGTATGGCTACACCTTC. The chain couples TRBV12-3 or TRBV12-4 to TRBJ1-2; 11 bases match TRBD1. After removal of 5 bases from V and 5 bases from J, the junction contained 13 bases not matched to a gene. CDR3 length: 17 amino acids.